What follows are 29 T cell receptor beta chains derived from one specimen sequenced in a study of control samples from healthy donors and cancer patients. Assay used: immunoSEQ multiplex PCR; TCRdb lists only in-frame clones, some missing. Among 46,000 or so clones listed, over 90% were seen once. What was sequenced was PBMCs. These receptors came from a woman in her forties or fifties with head and neck cancer.

The chain carries TRBV10-3 and TRBJ1-1; weak D call: TRBD1 (6 bases). The germline CDR1 and CDR2 sequences are ENHRY and SYGVKD. The CDR3 runs 16 residues. V dropped 2 bases and J dropped 4 bases, with 17 bases sitting between them. CDR3 residues: CAISEMAGVSGTEAFF. The CDR3 coding sequence is TGTGCCATCAGTGAGATGGCAGGGGTTTCGGGCACTGAAGCTTTCTTT.

The chain combines TRBV7-8 with TRBJ2-3, with D unresolved. V was cut by 4 bases and J by 3 bases, with 5 bases left in between. Looked up from germline, CDR1 is SGHVS and CDR2 is FQNEAQ. This CDR3 spans 12 amino acids. CDR3 sequence reads: CASSSITDTQYF. The CDR3 DNA is TGTGCCAGCAGCTCAATTACAGATACGCAGTATTTT. Full variable domain (rest looked up from reference TRBV7-8 and TRBJ2-3): GAGVSQSPRYKVAKRGQDVALRCDPISGHVSLFWYQQALGQGPEFLTYFQNEAQLDKSGLPSDRFFAERPEGSVSTLKIQRTQQEDSAVYLCASSSITDTQYFGPGTRLTVL.

This clone was observed a single time. CDR3 coding DNA: TGTGCCAGTAGTAACTGGGGGGAGATGGGGAATGAGCAGTTCTTC. Translated: CASSNWGEMGNEQFF. The rearrangement links TRBV19 to TRBJ2-1; tentatively, D is TRBD2 (6 bases). Germline V CDR1 and CDR2: LNHDA, SQIVND (reference sequence). V dropped 4 bases and J dropped 7 bases, with 17 bases sitting between them. The CDR3 is 15 residues long.

CDR3 region: CASTPFQKRGTGTEAFF. The DNA of the CDR3 is TGTGCCAGCACCCCCTTCCAGAAAAGGGGGACTGGCACTGAAGCTTTCTTT. The chain carries TRBV28 and TRBJ1-1; TRBD1 might be the D (6 bases). V lost 7 bases and J 4 bases, leaving 25 bases between the germline ends. The CDR3 runs 17 residues. The germline V gene encodes CDR1 MDHEN and CDR2 SYDVKM.

The CDR3 protein is CASSFGQGNGYTF. CDR3 nucleotide sequence: TGTGCCAGCAGCTTTGGACAGGGAAACGGCTACACCTTC. This sequence joins TRBV5-4 and TRBJ1-2; 8 bases are a match to TRBD1. Trimming at V came to 2 bases and at J to 8 bases, leaving 5 bases not matched to a gene. In germline, CDR1 is SGHNT, CDR2 YYREEE (reference sequence). CDR3 length equals 13 residues.

This chain connects TRBV3-1 (or the pseudogene TRBV3-2) to TRBJ2-2; 9 positions match TRBD1. The V gene end was trimmed by 0 bases and the J gene end by 4 bases; junction bases not matched to a gene: 3. Germline V gene sequence: CDR1 LGHDT, CDR2 YNNKEL (reference sequence). The CDR3 runs to 16 residues. The CDR3 sequence is CASSQERQGGTGELFF. DNA of the CDR3: TGTGCCAGCAGCCAAGAGAGACAGGGGGGCACCGGGGAGCTGTTTTTT.

This chain links TRBV7-9 with TRBJ1-2; 9 nucleotides agree with TRBD1. CDR3 length: 14 residues. V lost 0 bases and J lost 7; bases outside the gene matches: 3. The V gene's germline CDR1 is SEHNR and CDR2 FQNEAQ (reference sequence). The CDR3, as DNA: TGTGCCAGCAGCTTAGCGTCGGACAGGGGTGGCTACACCTTC. Its translation is CASSLASDRGGYTF.

This clone was counted a few times. This chain joins TRBV5-1 and TRBJ1-3, with no clear D. The CDR3 length is 14 residues. The ends were cut back, 4 bases at V and 3 bases at J, with 11 bases in the middle. Germline V lookup: CDR1 SGHRS, CDR2 YFSETQ. The CDR3 loop is CASSLGDGGNTIYF. The CDR3 region has the DNA TGCGCCAGCAGCCTCGGGGATGGTGGAAACACCATATATTTT.

The V call is TRBV5-1, the J call TRBJ2-1; the D is unclear. Looked up from germline, CDR1 is SGHRS and CDR2 is YFSETQ. The CDR3 spans 14 residues. V lost 2 bases to trimming and J lost 3 bases, with 9 bases between them. The CDR3 here is CASSFAGYYNEQFF. For the CDR3, the DNA is TGCGCCAGCAGCTTCGCCGGATACTACAATGAGCAGTTCTTC.

The chain joins TRBV28 to TRBJ1-1; a possible D gene is TRBD1 (5 bases). Germline V lookup: CDR1 MDHEN, CDR2 SYDVKM. This CDR3 is 15 amino acids long. V lost 3 bases and J lost 2, with 13 bases in between. The CDR3 protein is CASSLGRRLNTEAFF. The DNA of the CDR3 is TGTGCCAGCAGTTTGGGACGCCGACTAAACACTGAAGCTTTCTTT.

The J gene is TRBJ1-1, the V gene TRBV27, with D unclear. Germline V gene sequence: CDR1 MNHEY, CDR2 SMNVEV (reference sequence). V was clipped by 3 bases and J by 0 bases, with 8 bases between them. The CDR3 contains 14 residues. In nucleotides, the CDR3 is TGTGCCAGCAGTTTTAACAGATTGAACACTGAAGCTTTCTTT. Residues: CASSFNRLNTEAFF.

The chain links TRBV23-1 to TRBJ2-7; D is uncertain. TRBV23-1 is recorded as an ORF, its role being uncertain. The germline V and J ends were trimmed by 3 bases and 2 bases, with 17 bases remaining between them. This CDR3 comprises 16 residues. The CDR3 region is CASSHRPRVPTYEQYF. DNA for the CDR3: TGCGCCAGCAGTCACCGACCACGGGTTCCCACCTACGAGCAGTACTTC.

This clone showed up just once. The chain links TRBV3-1 (or the pseudogene TRBV3-2) to TRBJ2-7, with 11 bases lining up with TRBD2. The V gene's germline CDR1 is LGHDT and CDR2 YNNKEL (reference sequence). The J segment lost 0 bases and the V segment lost 3 bases, leaving 1 base of the junction unmatched. The CDR3 covers 15 residues. The CDR3 region has the DNA TGTGCCAGCAGCCAGGGGACTAGCGGCTCCTACGAGCAGTACTTC. Translated: CASSQGTSGSYEQYF.

The gene calls are TRBV6-2 or TRBV6-3 and TRBJ2-1; TRBD2 matches at 10 bases. Germline V lookup: CDR1 MNHEY, CDR2 SVGEGT. This CDR3 contains 17 residues. V lost 2 bases and J lost 3; bases outside the gene matches: 7. The DNA for the CDR3 is TGTGCCAGCAGTTACCAGCTCGGGACTAGCGTCTACAATGAGCAGTTCTTC. It translates to CASSYQLGTSVYNEQFF.

V and J are TRBV7-2 and TRBJ1-2; D not resolved. CDR1 and CDR2 (germline): SGHTA, FQGNSA. V lost 2 bases and J lost 5, with 6 bases in between. The length of the CDR3 is 12 residues. The CDR3 sequence: CASSLTGYGYTF. Written as DNA, the CDR3 is TGTGCCAGCAGCTTAACGGGGTATGGCTACACCTTC.

CDR3 loop: CASSEHGTGDTGELFF. The CDR3 nucleotides read TGTGCCAGCAGTGAACACGGGACAGGGGACACCGGGGAGCTGTTTTTT. V and J are TRBV27 and TRBJ2-2; 10 nucleotides agree with TRBD1. In germline, CDR1 is MNHEY, CDR2 SMNVEV (reference sequence). The ends lost 5 bases at V and 3 bases at J; junction bases unmatched: 6. The CDR3 length is 16 residues.

The V gene is TRBV4-1, the J gene TRBJ1-1, with a weak D call TRBD1 (6 bases). The CDR3 has 14 amino acids. V was pared by 6 bases and J by 6 bases, with 17 bases between. Germline V gene sequence: CDR1 MGHRA, CDR2 YSYEKL. As DNA, the CDR3 is TGCGCCAGCAGTCTAAATCAGGGGATGGCTGAAGCTTTCTTT. Protein product: CASSLNQGMAEAFF.

The chain recombines TRBV5-1 with TRBJ2-5; 10 bases fit TRBD2. Germline CDR1 SGHRS, CDR2 YFSETQ. This CDR3 spans 16 amino acids. Unmatched junction bases numbered 9, after V lost 2 bases and J lost 5 bases. This CDR3 reads CASSLITSGVGETQYF. For the CDR3, the DNA is TGCGCCAGCAGCTTAATTACTAGCGGGGTTGGGGAGACCCAGTACTTC.

The chain recombines TRBV19 with TRBJ1-5, with 7 positions matching TRBD1. Trimming at V came to 4 bases and at J to 1 base, leaving 7 bases not matched to a gene. This CDR3 spans 16 amino acids. Germline V CDR1 and CDR2: LNHDA, SQIVND (reference sequence). This CDR3 is CASSRYPGGSNQPQHF. CDR3 DNA sequence: TGTGCCAGTAGTAGATACCCAGGGGGGAGCAATCAGCCCCAGCATTTT.

In nucleotides, the CDR3 is TGTGCCAGCAGACCGGTCGGGACCTGGACCGGGGAGCTGTTTTTT. Translating it yields CASRPVGTWTGELFF. The chain recombines TRBV6-6 with TRBJ2-2; either TRBD1 or TRBD2 may fit D (5 bases each). This CDR3 is 15 amino acids long. V gave up 6 bases and J gave up 5 bases, with 16 bases separating them. Per the germline V gene, CDR1 is MNHNY and CDR2 is SVGAGI (reference sequence).

This clone occurred once. V usage is TRBV30 and J usage is TRBJ1-1, with TRBD1 matching over 10 bases. After removal of 2 bases from V and 3 bases from J, the junction contained 3 bases not matched to a gene. In germline, CDR1 is GTSNPN, CDR2 SVGIG (reference sequence). This CDR3 comprises 14 residues. CDR3 coding DNA: TGTGCCTGGAGTCCGGGACAGGGGCACACTGAAGCTTTCTTT. Translated, it gives CAWSPGQGHTEAFF.

The chain carries TRBV4-2 and TRBJ2-5; the D gene is possibly TRBD2 (6 bases). V was clipped by 0 bases and J by 5 bases, with 19 bases between them. In germline, CDR1 is LGHNA, CDR2 YNFKEQ. The CDR3 contains 17 residues. CDR3 coding DNA: TGTGCCAGCAGCCAAGAAGCAGTAGCGGAGGAGGGGGAGACCCAGTACTTC. It specifies CASSQEAVAEEGETQYF.

The chain links TRBV27 to TRBJ2-1; 13 nucleotides line up with TRBD2. Per the germline V gene, CDR1 is MNHEY and CDR2 is SMNVEV (reference sequence). The J segment lost 3 bases and the V segment lost 4 bases, leaving 6 bases of the junction unmatched. The CDR3 has 17 amino acids. The CDR3 protein is CASSSRTSGGYYNEQFF. CDR3 nucleotides: TGTGCCAGCAGTTCTAGGACTAGCGGGGGTTACTACAATGAGCAGTTCTTC.

V gene TRBV9 combines with J gene TRBJ2-2, with a possible D match to TRBD2 (6 bases). Trimming removed 3 bases at V and 6 bases at J, with 12 bases between. The CDR3 has 14 residues. The V gene's germline CDR1 is SGDLS and CDR2 YYNGEE. CDR3 residues: CASSARLGAGELFF. CDR3 sequence (DNA): TGTGCCAGCAGCGCCCGACTAGGAGCCGGGGAGCTGTTTTTT.

J is TRBJ1-1 and V is TRBV19; D is perhaps TRBD1 (5 bases). Germline V gene lookup returns CDR1 LNHDA and CDR2 SQIVND (reference sequence). Trimming stripped 6 bases from V and 5 bases from J, with 16 bases between. The CDR3 sequence is 14 residues long. The CDR3 DNA follows: TGTGCCAGTAGCTCAAGGGGCCCGGGGACTGAAGCTTTCTTT. Translated, it gives CASSSRGPGTEAFF.

V usage is TRBV21-1 and J usage is TRBJ2-2; TRBD2 is the table's D call, not checked against the DNA. TRBV21-1 is labeled a pseudogene. The CDR3 contains 16 residues. This CDR3 reads CASSKAGSGGPGELFF. The DNA of the CDR3 is TGTGCCAGCAGCAAAGCGGGTAGCGGGGGGCCCGGGGAGCTGTTTTTT.

The genes are TRBV4-1 and TRBJ1-3; 7 positions match TRBD1. The J segment lost 2 bases and the V segment lost 4 bases, leaving 5 bases of the junction unmatched. The V gene's germline CDR1 is MGHRA and CDR2 YSYEKL. The CDR3 sequence is 15 residues long. The chain's CDR3 is CASSLPDRPGNTIYF. The CDR3, as DNA: TGCGCCAGCAGCCTTCCGGACAGGCCTGGAAACACCATATATTTT.

This sequence joins TRBV6-5 and TRBJ1-2, with 9 bases that match TRBD1. The CDR3 spans 14 residues. Looked up from germline, CDR1 is MNHEY and CDR2 is SVGAGI. Germline trimming cut 4 bases from V and 6 bases from J; bases unmatched to any gene: 6. The CDR3 sequence is CASSLNRGRDGYTF. CDR3 sequence (DNA): TGTGCCAGCAGTTTAAACAGGGGGCGGGATGGCTACACCTTC.

CDR3 sequence: CASSTLAGGTDTQYF. The CDR3 DNA sequence: TGTGCCAGTAGTACTCTAGCGGGAGGCACAGATACGCAGTATTTT. The gene calls are TRBV19 and TRBJ2-3, with 10 bases fitting TRBD2. Germline V gives CDR1 LNHDA, CDR2 SQIVND (reference sequence). This CDR3 contains 15 residues. Germline trimming cut 4 bases from V and 1 base from J; bases unmatched to any gene: 2.